This entry features one T cell receptor beta chain sequence. Its antigen is currently unknown. These data are taken from a study of coeliac disease. Whole-study context: Disease groups: newly diagnosed active, refractory type I, gluten-free-diet controlled. General observations from the study: Control samples showed higher TRB and TRG clonality than intraepithelial and lamina propria samples in active celiac disease. Few TRB amino acid sequences were shared between samples; most were unique. The authors considered this approach unsuitable for unbiased detection of gliadin-specific T cells.

Profiled with immunoSEQ multiplex PCR; TCRdb holds only in-frame clones, not every one. The table has 4,300 or so clones, nearly 70% seen once. The CDR3 is made up of 16 amino acids. V lost 1 base and J lost 8; bases outside the gene matches: 4. Germline V gives CDR1 SGHNT, CDR2 YYREEE (reference sequence). This receptor was obtained from a woman aged 18-29 years with active celiac disease. The sequenced material came from intraepithelial lymphocytes from the gut. The chain recombines TRBV5-4 with TRBJ2-1; 15 positions match TRBD2. This CDR3 is CASSLWGLAGGYEQFF. CDR3 bases: TGTGCCAGCAGCTTGTGGGGACTAGCGGGAGGATATGAGCAGTTCTTC.